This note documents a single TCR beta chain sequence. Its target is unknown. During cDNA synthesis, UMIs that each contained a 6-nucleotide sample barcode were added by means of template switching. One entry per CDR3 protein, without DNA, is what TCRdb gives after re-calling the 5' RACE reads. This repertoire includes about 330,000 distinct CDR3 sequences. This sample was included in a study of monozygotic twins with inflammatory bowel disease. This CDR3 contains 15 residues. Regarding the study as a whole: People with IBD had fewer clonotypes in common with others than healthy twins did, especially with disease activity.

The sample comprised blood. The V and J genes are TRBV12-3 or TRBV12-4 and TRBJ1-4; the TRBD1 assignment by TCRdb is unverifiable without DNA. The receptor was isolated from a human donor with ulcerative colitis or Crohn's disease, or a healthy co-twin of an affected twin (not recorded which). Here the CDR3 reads CASSSGQGRGEKLFF.